Detailed here is one T cell receptor beta chain. Antigen unknown. The sample originates from a study of shared clonotypes between healthy human individuals. Study-level results: An expected dependence of interdonor clonotype sharing on sequencing depth was noted.

Trimming at V came to 6 bases and at J to 9 bases, leaving 12 bases not matched to a gene. Per germline, CDR1 MRHNA and CDR2 SNTAGT. This CDR3 has 15 amino acids. Method: immunoSEQ multiplex PCR; TCRdb's copy keeps in-frame clones and lacks some. The table lists a few hundred thousand clones, roughly 96% of them singletons. The sequence was collected from a man younger than 40 in good health. The rearrangement links TRBV6-4 to TRBJ2-1; 9 nucleotides line up with TRBD2. The sequenced material came from memory CD8+ T cells sorted from blood. Subset given: CD45RO+ cells pooled with CCR7-negative TemRA cells. The chain's CDR3 is CASRQRAGGQGEQFF. The CDR3 coding sequence is TGTGCCAGCAGGCAGCGCGCGGGAGGGCAGGGTGAGCAGTTCTTC.